Sequencing of this T cell receptor beta chain was carried out in a study of blood T cell repertoires in COVID-19. For the study at large: Researchers got acute and convalescent COVID-19 samples from the United States, Italy and Spain.

Participant age was roughly 18 to 95 years, and participants resided in roughly 24 US areas. V trimming: 5 bases; J trimming: 3 bases; junction bases outside the gene matches: 7. The CDR3 length is 15 residues. The germline gives CDR1 SGHKS, CDR2 YYEKEE (reference sequence). The data were produced by immunoSEQ multiplex PCR, yet TCRdb's version contains in-frame clones alone and is incomplete. The table records 200,000 to 250,000 clones, roughly 85% of them present only once. The V gene is TRBV5-5, the J gene TRBJ2-7; 11 bases fit TRBD1. The receptor was derived from a woman in her thirties or forties with acute COVID-19. The sample was PBMCs or T cells enriched from blood (not recorded which). In DNA, the CDR3 is TGTGCCAGCAGTAATGGACAGGGGGCTCGCTACGAGCAGTACTTC. Translation: CASSNGQGARYEQYF. The variable domain in full, completed from reference TRBV5-5 and TRBJ2-7, reads DAGVTQSPTHLIKTRGQQVTLRCSPISGHKSVSWYQQVLGQGPQFIFQYYEKEERGRGNFPDRFSARQFPNYSSELNVNALLLGDSALYLCASSNGQGARYEQYFGPGTRLTVT.